These T cell receptor beta chains were read from a single sample in a study of blood T cell repertoires in COVID-19. Assay: immunoSEQ multiplex PCR; the TCRdb copy retains only in-frame clones and omits some. The sample has 150,000 or so clones, 75% to 85% seen once. Specimen: PBMCs or T cells enriched from blood (not recorded which). The receptors here all came from a man aged 50 or older who had recovered from COVID-19. The CDR3 runs from the conserved cysteine through the conserved F or W. A D gene is named only where the DNA matches it firmly. The size entry is marked missing in some rows and otherwise reads once, few, many or a size class.

DNA	CDR3	V	J	size	length	D
TGTGCCAGCAGCCCAGACAGGATGAACACTGAAGCTTTCTTT	CASSPDRMNTEAFF	TRBV7-2	TRBJ1-1	.	14	.
TGTGCCATCAGCGGGACAGTCTACGAGCAGTACTTC	CAISGTVYEQYF	TRBV10-3	TRBJ2-7	.	12	TRBD1
TGCAGCACTGAGGACAGCTCCTACAATGAGCAGTTCTTC	CSTEDSSYNEQFF	TRBV29-1	TRBJ2-1	.	13	.
TGTGCCAGCAGCGCCAGGGGACTAGCGGGGAACTCCTACAATGAGCAGTTCTTC	CASSARGLAGNSYNEQFF	TRBV9	TRBJ2-1	.	18	TRBD2
TGTGCCAGCAGTAGACACGAAACCAGGGGACGCAGTTGGCAGTACTTC	CASSRHETRGRSWQYF	TRBV28	TRBJ2-7	.	16	.
TGTGCCAGCAGCCCCTGGGCAGGGGTCGAAGAGACCCAGTACTTC	CASSPWAGVEETQYF	TRBV9	TRBJ2-5	.	15	.
TGTGCCAGCATTGAAGCCAGGGGTGCAACTAATGAAAAACTGTTTTTT	CASIEARGATNEKLFF	TRBV27	TRBJ1-4	.	16	.
TGTGCCATCAGTGATAGCGGCAGCTACGAGCAGTACTTC	CAISDSGSYEQYF	TRBV10-3	TRBJ2-7	once	13	.
TGTGCCAGCAGCGTAGTAAGCGGCAATGAGCAGTTCTTC	CASSVVSGNEQFF	TRBV14	TRBJ2-1	.	13	.
TGTGCCAGCTCACCACCCCTCGGACTAGAATACAATGAGCAGTTCTTC	CASSPPLGLEYNEQFF	TRBV18	TRBJ2-1	.	16	TRBD2
TGTGCCAGCAGCTTGGCCGGGGAGCGGGTACCCTACGAGCAGTACTTC	CASSLAGERVPYEQYF	TRBV5-6	TRBJ2-7	once	16	.
TGCGCCTGCAGAAGACTTGCAACTAATGAAAAACTGTTTTTT	CACRRLATNEKLFF	TRBV5-1	TRBJ1-4	.	14	.
TGTGCCAGTAGTATAGATAGGACAGCCGGAGGTACGCAGTATTTT	CASSIDRTAGGTQYF	TRBV19	TRBJ2-3	.	15	.
TGTGCCAGTAGGGAATTACAGGGTCAGCCCCAGCATTTT	CASRELQGQPQHF	TRBV19	TRBJ1-5	.	13	.